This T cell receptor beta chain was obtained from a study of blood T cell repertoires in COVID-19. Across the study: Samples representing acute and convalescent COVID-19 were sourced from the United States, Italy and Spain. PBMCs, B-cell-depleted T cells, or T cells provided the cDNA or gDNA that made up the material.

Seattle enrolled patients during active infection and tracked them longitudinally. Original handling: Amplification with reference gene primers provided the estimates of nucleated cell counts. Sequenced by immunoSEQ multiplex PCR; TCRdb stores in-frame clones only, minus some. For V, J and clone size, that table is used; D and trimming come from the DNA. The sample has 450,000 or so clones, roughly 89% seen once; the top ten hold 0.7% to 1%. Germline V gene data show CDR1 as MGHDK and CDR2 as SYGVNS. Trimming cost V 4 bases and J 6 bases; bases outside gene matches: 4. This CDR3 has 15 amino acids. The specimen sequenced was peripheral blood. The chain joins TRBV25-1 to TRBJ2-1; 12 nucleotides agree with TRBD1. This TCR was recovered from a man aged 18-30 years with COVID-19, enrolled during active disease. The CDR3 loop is CASSVGQGAGNEQFF. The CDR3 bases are TGTGCCAGCAGTGTGGGACAGGGGGCTGGCAATGAGCAGTTCTTC.